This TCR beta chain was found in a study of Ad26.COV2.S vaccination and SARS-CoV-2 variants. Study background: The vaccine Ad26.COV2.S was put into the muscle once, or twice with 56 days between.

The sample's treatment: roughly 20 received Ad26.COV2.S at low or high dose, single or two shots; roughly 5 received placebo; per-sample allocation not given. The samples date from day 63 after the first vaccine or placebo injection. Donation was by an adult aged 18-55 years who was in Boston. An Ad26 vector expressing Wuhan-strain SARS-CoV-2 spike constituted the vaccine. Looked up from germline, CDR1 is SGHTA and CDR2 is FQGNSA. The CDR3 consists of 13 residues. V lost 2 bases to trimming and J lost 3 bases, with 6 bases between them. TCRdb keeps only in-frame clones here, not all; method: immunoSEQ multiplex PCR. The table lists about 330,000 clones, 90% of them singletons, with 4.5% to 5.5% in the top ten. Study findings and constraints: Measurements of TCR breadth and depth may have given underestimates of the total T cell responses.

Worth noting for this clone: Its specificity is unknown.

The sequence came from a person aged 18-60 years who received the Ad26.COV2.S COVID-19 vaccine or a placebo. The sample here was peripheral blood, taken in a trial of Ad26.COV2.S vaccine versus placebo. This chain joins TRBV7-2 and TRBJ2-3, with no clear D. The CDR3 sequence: CASSLMRTDTQYF. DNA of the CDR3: TGTGCCAGCAGCTTAATGCGGACAGATACGCAGTATTTT.